Listed below are T cell receptor beta chains from one sample, sequenced in a study of T cells in Graves' hyperthyroidism and ophthalmopathy. TCRdb reprocessed the multiplex PCR reads via MiXCR and lists one record per CDR3 protein. The sample lists a few hundred thousand distinct CDR3 sequences, about a sixth seen once, with around 7.5% in the top ten. Material for sequencing was blood. The receptors stem from a woman aged 25-40 years with Graves' hyperthyroidism. CDR3s include the opening cysteine and the closing phenylalanine or tryptophan. The D gene is left open where the match is weak. Some rows mark clone size as missing; the rest say once, few, many or name a class of expanded clone.

size	D	J	V	CDR3	DNA
many	NA	TRBJ1-5	TRBV2	CASSVYSSPTSNQPQHF	TGTGCCAGCAGTGTTTACAGCTCCCCAACAAGCAATCAGCCCCAGCATTTT
few	NA	TRBJ2-7	TRBV7-3	CASSRGPRAPYEQYF	TGTGCCAGCAGCCGTGGACCCCGGGCCCCCTACGAGCAGTACTTC
few	TRBD2	TRBJ2-2	TRBV27	CASSYHSGSFPGELFF	TGTGCCAGCAGTTATCATAGCGGGAGTTTTCCCGGGGAGCTGTTTTTT
NA	NA	TRBJ1-5	TRBV4-1	CASSQGHDSNQPQHF	TGCGCCAGCAGCCAAGGACACGACAGCAATCAGCCCCAGCATTTT
few	NA	TRBJ2-4	TRBV4-3	CASSPERAGNIQYF	TGCGCCAGCAGTCCGGAGAGGGCTGGAAACATTCAGTACTTC
few	NA	TRBJ2-7	TRBV20-1	CSARERGLRPSYEQYF	TGCAGTGCTAGAGAAAGGGGCCTTAGGCCCTCCTACGAGCAGTACTTC
NA	TRBD1	TRBJ2-4	TRBV20-1	CSAQDRNWIQYF	TGCAGTGCTCAGGACAGGAATTGGATTCAGTACTTC
few	TRBD1	TRBJ2-5	TRBV18	CASSPNRGKETQYF	TGTGCCAGCTCCCCCAACAGGGGCAAGGAGACCCAGTACTTC
many	TRBD2	TRBJ2-7	TRBV5-1	CASSLGAGGISYEQYF	TGCGCCAGCAGCTTGGGCGCGGGAGGGATCTCCTACGAGCAGTACTTC
many	TRBD2	TRBJ2-3	TRBV7-6	CASSVIQAGYGTDTQYF	TGTGCCAGCAGCGTTATCCAAGCGGGATATGGCACAGATACGCAGTATTTT
many	NA	TRBJ2-3	TRBV18	CASSPEDTQYF	TGTGCCAGCTCACCAGAAGATACGCAGTATTTT
many	NA	TRBJ1-2	TRBV3-1	CASSRFTGGDGYTF	TGTGCCAGCAGCCGCTTCACGGGGGGTGATGGCTACACCTTC
few	NA	TRBJ2-7	TRBV29-1	CSAKSGTPNYEQYF	TGCAGCGCAAAATCCGGGACACCAAACTACGAGCAGTACTTC
NA	TRBD1	TRBJ1-1	TRBV10-3	CAISAVQGAVNTEAFF	TGTGCCATCAGTGCGGTACAGGGGGCGGTGAACACTGAAGCTTTCTTT
many	TRBD2	TRBJ2-3	TRBV7-3	CASGTSGNTDTQYF	TGTGCCAGCGGCACTAGCGGGAACACAGATACGCAGTATTTT
many	NA	TRBJ1-5	TRBV7-8	CASLGRRSSNQPQHF	TGTGCCAGCCTAGGCCGACGGTCTAGCAATCAGCCCCAGCATTTT
many	TRBD1	TRBJ2-2	TRBV28	CASSAPGQGVGELFF	TGTGCCAGCAGTGCGCCGGGACAGGGGGTTGGGGAGCTGTTTTTT
few	NA	TRBJ1-5	TRBV6-2/TRBV6-3	CASMVDSNQPQHF	TGTGCCAGCATGGTGGATAGCAATCAGCCCCAGCATTTT
few	NA	TRBJ1-4	TRBV20-1	CSAIVVNEKLFF	TGCAGTGCTATTGTCGTTAATGAAAAACTGTTTTTT
many	TRBD1	TRBJ2-7	TRBV6-1	CASREDRGGYEQYF	TGTGCCAGCAGGGAAGACAGGGGAGGATACGAGCAGTACTTC